This T cell receptor beta chain was identified during a study of blood T cell repertoires in COVID-19. The ends lost 3 bases at V and 1 base at J; junction bases unmatched: 3. This CDR3 contains 16 residues. Germline CDR1 reads MGHRA; CDR2 reads YSYEKL. The assay was immunoSEQ multiplex PCR, and TCRdb's table has in-frame clones only and misses some. The profile shows some 250,000 clones, about nine tenths of them singletons. The gene calls are TRBV4-1 and TRBJ2-5; TRBD2 matches at 12 bases. Sequencing was done on a sample of PBMCs or T cells enriched from blood (not recorded which). The sequence derives from a human donor in a cohort exposed to, infected with or recovered from COVID-19 (not recorded which). The donor label of this sample is uncertain. CDR3 in amino acids: CASSHTGLAGQETQYF. CDR3 coding DNA: TGCGCCAGCAGCCATACGGGACTAGCGGGCCAAGAGACCCAGTACTTC.